This T cell receptor beta chain was observed in a study of T cell repertoires in cytomegalovirus infection. Study context: Evidence of both CMV infection and a matching HLA type came from public TCR beta signatures.

Whole-study findings and limits: The study found HLA-C-restricted CMV-specific TCR beta clonotypes dominating the ex vivo response. Summed frequency of public TCR beta families distinguished CMV carriers with the relevant HLA.

The CDR3 sequence is 14 residues long. The germline gives CDR1 SGHTS, CDR2 YDEGEE. J was trimmed by 4 bases and V by 7 bases; bases with no gene match: 4. One entry per CDR3 protein, called by TCRdb with MiXCR from the reads. Altogether more than 400,000 distinct CDR3 sequences are present, 26% being singletons, with the ten largest covering under 15%. This clonotype has only a few counts. Its antigen is undetermined. The sequencing input was PBMCs. The receptor was derived from a human donor in good health (CMV status not recorded). Some clones in this sample may be carry-over from other donors' samples. J is TRBJ2-2 and V is TRBV5-8; 10 bases are a match to TRBD2. The CDR3 sequence: CASPGLASTGELFF. As DNA, the CDR3 is TGTGCCAGCCCGGGACTAGCGAGCACCGGGGAGCTGTTTTTT.